Below, 27 T cell receptor beta chains from the same sample are listed, as sequenced in a study of blood T cells in healthy people across ages. Next came a second PCR, run for roughly 6 to 11 cycles, which used a sample-barcoded 5' primer along with a J-beta primer mix. TCRdb reprocessed the 5' RACE reads via MiXCR and lists one record per CDR3 protein. The sample has about 650,000 distinct CDR3 sequences, 32% seen once. Sequenced: blood. The receptors shown here come from a woman of 80 years or more in good health.

On this clonotype itself: Just one base apart from a much larger clone, this may be a read error. This chain uses TRBV5-1 with TRBJ2-3, with TRBD1 matching over 9 bases. Looked up from germline, CDR1 is SGHRS and CDR2 is YFSETQ. The CDR3 is made up of 15 amino acids. J gave up 2 bases and V 6 bases, and 7 bases lay outside the gene matches. DNA of the CDR3: TGCGCCAGCAACCCGCGGGACAGGGTCACAGATACGCAGTATTTT. Residues: CASNPRDRVTDTQYF.

There are many counts of this clonotype. This chain joins TRBV5-4 and TRBJ2-5; D is uncertain. Germline V gene sequence: CDR1 SGHNT, CDR2 YYREEE (reference sequence). This CDR3 has 12 amino acids. Trimming stripped 4 bases from V and 6 bases from J, with 10 bases between. The CDR3 DNA reads as TGTGCCAGCAGCCCCGGATATAAGACCCAGTACTTC. Residues: CASSPGYKTQYF.

V usage is TRBV27 and J usage is TRBJ1-2, with D possibly being TRBD1 (5 bases). CDR1 is MNHEY, CDR2 SMNVEV, per germline (reference sequence). The CDR3 length is 14 residues. V lost 3 bases, J lost 4 bases, and 12 bases lay in between. Written as DNA, the CDR3 is TGTGCCAGCAGTTTTGGGGGGGGTGGCTATGGCTACACCTTC. Translating gives CASSFGGGGYGYTF.

Remarks on this clonotype: One end of the junction does not line up with germline, which may come from a read error. The chain carries TRBV7-9 and TRBJ2-3, with D possibly TRBD2 on 6 matching bases. The CDR3 length is 15 residues. The germline V gene encodes CDR1 SEHNR and CDR2 FQNEAQ (reference sequence). The CDR3 bases are TGTGCCAACAGCGGAGTGGGACTGGTCACAGATACGCAGTATTTT. Translation gives CANSGVGLVTDTQYF.

On this clonotype: A much larger clone differs by one base, so this may be a read error. The V call is TRBV5-1, the J call TRBJ2-5; D call uncertain. V lost 1 base and J 11 bases, leaving 18 bases between the germline ends. The CDR3 length is 14 residues. The germline CDR1 and CDR2 sequences are SGHRS and YFSETQ. The CDR3 loop reads CASSLPGPFYEQYF. CDR3 bases: TGCGCCAGCAGCTTGCCCGGACCATTCTATGAGCAGTACTTC.

Here the CDR3 DNA reads TGTGCCAGCAGAGGGGACAGGGGTCTGGGCACAGATACGCAGTATTTT. Translation gives CASRGDRGLGTDTQYF. The genes are TRBV2 and TRBJ2-3; 10 positions match TRBD1. Germline loops: CDR1 SNHLY, CDR2 FYNNEI. Losses at the gene ends were 6 bases for V and 1 base for J; bases not matched to a gene: 7. The CDR3 spans 16 residues.

This clonotype was observed a handful of times. The V and J genes are TRBV7-9 and TRBJ2-1, with a weak D call TRBD1 (5 bases). CDR1 and CDR2 (germline): SEHNR, FQNEAQ (reference sequence). CDR3 size: 13 residues. V gave up 2 bases and J gave up 10 bases, with 12 bases separating them. The CDR3 reads CASSLRQFPEQFF. The CDR3, as DNA: TGTGCCAGCAGCTTAAGACAGTTTCCCGAGCAGTTCTTC.

Ten or more counts support this clonotype. The chain joins TRBV20-1 to TRBJ1-2, with D hard to call. Trimming took off 3 bases at V and 4 bases at J, with 12 bases between the two ends. Looked up from germline, CDR1 is DFQATT and CDR2 is SNEGSKA (reference sequence). CDR3 length: 13 residues. DNA of the CDR3: TGCAGTGCTAGTCCAATGTTAGGCTATGGCTACACCTTC. It yields the protein CSASPMLGYGYTF.

In this sample, this clonotype turned up many times. The J gene is TRBJ1-6, the V gene TRBV20-1; 8 nucleotides line up with TRBD1. Germline loops: CDR1 DFQATT, CDR2 SNEGSKA (reference sequence). The ends lost 2 bases at V and 0 bases at J; junction bases unmatched: 3. The CDR3 totals 16 residues. CDR3 bases: TGCAGTGCTAGAAACAGGGGGAGCTCCTATAATTCACCCCTCCACTTT. This gives the protein CSARNRGSSYNSPLHF.

This clonotype was detected ten times or more. The chain is built from TRBV9 and TRBJ2-7; D is undetermined. V was cut by 2 bases and J by 0 bases, with 9 bases left in between. The CDR3 is 14 residues long. Germline assignment: CDR1 SGDLS and CDR2 YYNGEE. In nucleotides, the CDR3 is TGTGCCAGCAGCGTTGGGCTGAGCTCCTACGAGCAGTACTTC. The encoded protein is CASSVGLSSYEQYF.

This clonotype was counted a few times. This chain joins TRBV20-1 and TRBJ2-7, with 9 bases that match TRBD1. Germline V lookup: CDR1 DFQATT, CDR2 SNEGSKA (reference sequence). The CDR3 loop spans 16 amino acids. After removal of 5 bases from V and 7 bases from J, the junction contained 18 bases not matched to a gene. The CDR3 coding sequence is TGCAGTGCTGGGATCCTGGACAGGGGACACTACAATGAGCAGTACTTC. This translates into CSAGILDRGHYNEQYF.

At least ten counts were recorded for this clonotype. V gene TRBV12-3 or TRBV12-4 combines with J gene TRBJ1-4, with no clear D. The CDR3 is made up of 16 amino acids. Between the trimmed V and J ends, which lost 8 bases and 0 bases, there was a span of 16 bases. CDR3 region: CASGKRTTATNEKLFF. The CDR3 DNA follows: TGTGCCAGCGGGAAACGGACGACTGCAACTAATGAAAAACTGTTTTTT.

In regard to this clonotype: The junction does not match germline at one end; this may be a read error. The genes are TRBV7-2 and TRBJ2-5; TRBD2 matches at 9 bases. The CDR3 sequence is 15 residues long. Germline CDR1 is SGHTA and CDR2 is FQGNSA. CDR3 in amino acids: CAGSLPSGVGNEQYF. In nucleotides, the CDR3 is TGTGCCGGCAGCTTACCTAGCGGGGTGGGGAATGAGCAGTACTTC.

Many counts were recorded for this clonotype. This may come from a read error, since a much larger clone is one base off. This chain uses TRBV5-1 with TRBJ2-5, with a possible D match to TRBD1 (5 bases). The CDR3 contains 14 residues. From germline, CDR1 is SGHRS and CDR2 YFSETQ. The germline V and J ends were trimmed by 3 bases and 5 bases, with 14 bases remaining between them. The CDR3 coding sequence is TGCGCCAGCAGCTGGATAGGGGCTGGTGAGACCCAGTACTTC. Encoded protein: CASSWIGAGETQYF.

V is TRBV5-5 and J is TRBJ2-1; TRBD1 agrees at 7 bases. The CDR3 runs to 14 residues. With V trimmed by 2 bases and J by 4 bases, 3 bases remained unmatched. CDR1 and CDR2 (germline): SGHKS, YYEKEE (reference sequence). The CDR3 protein is CASSFAGGYNEQFF. CDR3 DNA: TGTGCCAGCAGCTTCGCAGGGGGATACAATGAGCAGTTCTTC.

The CDR3 reads CASSLLRGPTEAFF. The CDR3 bases are TGTGCCAGCAGCCTTCTAAGGGGACCCACTGAAGCTTTCTTT. This rearrangement joins TRBV6-1 to TRBJ1-1, with D maybe TRBD1 (5 bases). CDR1 and CDR2 from the germline V gene are MNHNS and SASEGT. Deletions cut 6 bases from V and 4 bases from J, with 15 bases between. The CDR3 consists of 14 residues.

The V and J genes are TRBV18 and TRBJ2-4, with a weak D call TRBD2 (7 bases). The CDR3 covers 15 residues. CDR1 is KGHSH, CDR2 LQKENI, per germline. CDR3 loop: CTNSPRPGGQNIQYF. CDR3 nucleotide sequence: TGTACCAACTCACCAAGGCCGGGGGGCCAAAACATTCAGTACTTC. Filled out from reference TRBV18 and TRBJ2-4, the complete variable domain reads NAGVMQNPRHLVRRRGQEARLRCSPMKGHSHVYWYRQLPEEGLKFMVYLQKENIIDESGMPKERFSAEFPKEGPSILRIQQVVRGDSAAYFCTNSPRPGGQNIQYFGAGTRLSVL.

The chain employs TRBV29-1 and TRBJ2-7; D gene unclear. The germline V gene has CDR1 SQVTM and CDR2 ANQGSEA. The length of the CDR3 is 12 residues. Trimming took off 1 base at V and 3 bases at J, with 7 bases between the two ends. The CDR3 reads CSVEVKDYEQYF. CDR3 bases: TGCAGCGTTGAAGTAAAGGACTACGAGCAGTACTTC.

This chain connects TRBV12-3 or TRBV12-4 to TRBJ2-2; 7 nucleotides line up with TRBD2. This CDR3 is 15 amino acids long. With V trimmed by 1 base and J by 5 bases, 4 bases remained unmatched. The CDR3 region is CASSLEAGGTGELFF. The CDR3 DNA sequence: TGTGCCAGCAGTTTAGAGGCCGGGGGGACCGGGGAGCTGTTTTTT.

The V and J genes are TRBV2 and TRBJ1-5; tentative D call: TRBD1 (5 bases). The V and J ends lost 6 bases and 5 bases respectively, with 11 bases between them. Germline V gene lookup returns CDR1 SNHLY and CDR2 FYNNEI. The CDR3 extends over 13 amino acids. This CDR3 reads CASRGPGDQPQHF. CDR3 in DNA: TGTGCCAGCAGGGGACCGGGGGATCAGCCCCAGCATTTT. The full variable domain, in which reference TRBV2 and TRBJ1-5 provide the parts outside the CDR3, is EPEVTQTPSHQVTQMGQEVILRCVPISNHLYFYWYRQILGQKVEFLVSFYNNEISEKSEIFDDQFSVERPDGSNFTLKIRSTKLEDSAMYFCASRGPGDQPQHFGDGTRLSIL.

This clonotype has at least ten counts. This chain uses TRBV28 with TRBJ2-6; unclear D gene. The CDR3 extends over 15 amino acids. The V and J ends lost 6 bases and 0 bases respectively, with 9 bases between them. Germline V gene lookup returns CDR1 MDHEN and CDR2 SYDVKM. CDR3: CASRTQYSGANVLTF. CDR3 DNA: TGTGCCAGCAGGACACAGTACTCTGGGGCCAACGTCCTGACTTTC.

The chain joins TRBV3-1 to TRBJ1-6; weak D call: TRBD1 (5 bases). The CDR3 covers 15 residues. Trimming removed 6 bases at V and 3 bases at J, with 12 bases between. Germline assignment: CDR1 LGHDT and CDR2 YNNKEL (reference sequence). This CDR3 reads CASRKGDGYNSPLHF. Here the CDR3 DNA reads TGTGCCAGCAGGAAAGGGGACGGCTATAATTCACCCCTCCACTTT.

The rearrangement joins TRBV5-1 to TRBJ1-1, with D uncertain. The CDR3 is 15 amino acids. CDR1 SGHRS and CDR2 YFSETQ come from the germline V gene. Trimming shortened V by 4 bases and J by 3 bases, and 16 bases separated the two germline ends. CDR3 protein: CASSGVGGSDTEAFF. In DNA form, the CDR3 reads TGCGCCAGCAGCGGGGTGGGAGGGTCGGACACTGAAGCTTTCTTT.

The chain recombines TRBV20-1 with TRBJ2-7; tentatively, D is TRBD2 (5 bases). Germline V lookup: CDR1 DFQATT, CDR2 SNEGSKA (reference sequence). The CDR3 extends over 13 amino acids. V lost 5 bases to trimming and J lost 2 bases, with 13 bases between them. The CDR3 sequence is CSAGEGLPYEQYF. CDR3 sequence (DNA): TGCAGTGCTGGGGAAGGACTGCCCTACGAGCAGTACTTC.

This clonotype has ten or more counts. The CDR3 loop reads CASSPGQESTDTQYF. CDR3 DNA sequence: TGTGCCAGCAGCCCTGGACAGGAGAGCACAGATACGCAGTATTTT. The gene calls are TRBV9 and TRBJ2-3; 7 nucleotides agree with TRBD1. J gave up 0 bases and V 4 bases, and 5 bases lay outside the gene matches. CDR3 length: 15 amino acids. Germline V gene lookup returns CDR1 SGDLS and CDR2 YYNGEE.

This clonotype turned up a few times. This chain joins TRBV12-3 or TRBV12-4 and TRBJ1-5; D not certain. The CDR3 contains 12 residues. V was cut by 6 bases and J by 0 bases, with 3 bases left in between. In DNA, the CDR3 is TGTGCCAGCAGCGGTAGCAATCAGCCCCAGCATTTT. Amino acids: CASSGSNQPQHF.

This clonotype has just a few counts. The gene calls are TRBV18 and TRBJ1-5, with D maybe TRBD1 (6 bases). The CDR3 is 16 amino acids. V was cut by 4 bases and J by 4 bases, with 17 bases left in between. Germline V gene sequence: CDR1 KGHSH, CDR2 LQKENI. CDR3 coding DNA: TGTGCCAGCTCACTATCGGGCGCGCAGGGGAATCAGCCCCAGCATTTT. This codes for CASSLSGAQGNQPQHF.